This TCR beta chain was retrieved from a study of cytomegalovirus exposure and HLA in healthy donors. The PCR made use of 60 Vbeta and 13 Jbeta primers. The table came from immunoSEQ multiplex PCR; TCRdb's copy has only in-frame clones and leaves some out. This sample has approximately 170,000 clones, with over 70% found just once. The V and J ends lost 5 bases and 2 bases, in that order; junction bases with no gene match: 3. Germline assignment: CDR1 ENHRY and CDR2 SYGVKD. The CDR3 covers 16 residues. Concerning this clone: The target antigen is unknown.

Overall study findings and caveats: The classifier, whose performance was assessed in both the original and validation cohorts, reportedly diagnosed cytomegalovirus status with high specificity and sensitivity. Whilst most TCR sequences proved rare, a subset of public TCRs occurred across many donors. Equally common other TCR beta chains were less clonally expanded than HLA-associated ones, a later analysis found. Likely technical artifact: a cluster of highly shared sequence variants.

Material: PBMCs. The sequence came from a boy aged 2 to 9 in good health and CMV-seronegative. The chain couples TRBV10-3 to TRBJ2-2; TRBD2 aligns across 12 bases. The DNA of the CDR3 is TGTGCCATCAGTCTAGCGGGGGGGCCAAACACCGGGGAGCTGTTTTTT. Encoded protein: CAISLAGGPNTGELFF.